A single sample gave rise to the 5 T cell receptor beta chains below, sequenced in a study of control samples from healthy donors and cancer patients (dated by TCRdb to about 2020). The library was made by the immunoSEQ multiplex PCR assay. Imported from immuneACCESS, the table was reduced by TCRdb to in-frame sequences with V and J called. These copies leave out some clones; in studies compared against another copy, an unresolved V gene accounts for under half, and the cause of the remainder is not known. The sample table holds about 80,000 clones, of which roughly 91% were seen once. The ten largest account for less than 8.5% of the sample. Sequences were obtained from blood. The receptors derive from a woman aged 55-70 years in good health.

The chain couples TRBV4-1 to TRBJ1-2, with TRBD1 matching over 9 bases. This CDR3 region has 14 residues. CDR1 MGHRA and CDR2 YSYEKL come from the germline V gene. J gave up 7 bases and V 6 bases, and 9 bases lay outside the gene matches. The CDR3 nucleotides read TGCGCCAGCAGAAACCATACAGGGGGCGGTGGCTACACCTTC. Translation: CASRNHTGGGGYTF.

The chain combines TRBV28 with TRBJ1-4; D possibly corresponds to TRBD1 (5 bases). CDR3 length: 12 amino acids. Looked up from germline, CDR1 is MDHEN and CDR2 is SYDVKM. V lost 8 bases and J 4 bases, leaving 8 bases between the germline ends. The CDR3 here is CASRGDNEKLFF. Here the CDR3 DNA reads TGTGCCAGCCGGGGCGATAATGAAAAACTGTTTTTT.

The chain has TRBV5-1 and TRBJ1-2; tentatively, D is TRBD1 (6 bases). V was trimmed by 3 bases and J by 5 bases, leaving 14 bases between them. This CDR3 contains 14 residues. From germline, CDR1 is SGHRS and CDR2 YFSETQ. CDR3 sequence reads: CASSSTGLGYGYTF. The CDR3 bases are TGCGCCAGCAGCTCCACAGGGTTGGGTTATGGCTACACCTTC.

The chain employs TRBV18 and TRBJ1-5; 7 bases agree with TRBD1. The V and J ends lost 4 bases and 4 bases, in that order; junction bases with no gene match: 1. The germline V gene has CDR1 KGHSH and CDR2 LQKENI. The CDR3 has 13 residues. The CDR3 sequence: CASSRDSNQPQHF. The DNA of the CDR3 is TGTGCCAGCTCACGGGACAGTAATCAGCCCCAGCATTTT.

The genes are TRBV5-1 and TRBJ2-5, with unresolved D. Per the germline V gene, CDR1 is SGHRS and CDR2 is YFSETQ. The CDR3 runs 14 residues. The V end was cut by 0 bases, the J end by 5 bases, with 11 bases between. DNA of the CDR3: TGCGCCAGCAGCTTGGAATGGGGTGAGGAGACCCAGTACTTC. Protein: CASSLEWGEETQYF.